This is a list of T cell receptor beta chains from one sample in a study of T cells in tumors after PD-1 blockade. The repertoire was sequenced with immunoSEQ multiplex PCR; TCRdb's copy has only in-frame clones and lacks some. The sample has approximately 48,000 clones, 81% seen once; the top ten hold 4% to 5%. Here the sequenced sample was PBMCs, taken before anti-PD-1 treatment. Every receptor here comes from a human donor with basal cell carcinoma. Both conserved end residues are part of each CDR3. The D gene is left open where the match is weak. Not every row has a clone size; where given, it reads once, few, many or a size class.

>few|.|TRBJ2-7|TRBV5-1
TGCGCCAGCAGCTTGGTACAGGGAATGTTCTACGAGCAGTACTTC
CASSLVQGMFYEQYF
>.|.|TRBJ1-5|TRBV6-5
TGTGCCAGCAGTTACGGGGGGCAGAGAGATCAGCCCCAGCATTTT
CASSYGGQRDQPQHF
>.|TRBD1|TRBJ2-7|TRBV30
TGTGCCTCCTTACAGGGGGCTGGGTACGAGCAGTACTTC
CASLQGAGYEQYF
>once|.|TRBJ2-1|TRBV2
TGTGCCAGCCTTCTAACTAGCAATGAGCAGTTCTTC
CASLLTSNEQFF
>.|.|TRBJ1-1|TRBV5-1
TGCGCCAGCAGCTTGACAGCGTTGAACACTGAAGCTTTCTTT
CASSLTALNTEAFF
>.|.|TRBJ2-5|TRBV19
TGTGCCAGTAGTACCCTTACAGGAGAGACCCAGTACTTC
CASSTLTGETQYF
>.|.|TRBJ2-4|TRBV21-1
TGTGCCAGCAGCAAAAAGGGGGCGGCAGCGACGACGGACATTCAGTACTTC
CASSKKGAAATTDIQYF
>.|.|TRBJ1-2|TRBV5-1
TGCGCCAGCAGCTCCCCGCCGTACGTCTATGGCTACACCTTC
CASSSPPYVYGYTF
>.|.|TRBJ1-1|TRBV5-1
TGCGCCAGCAGCCTGCAGGGAATGAACACTGAAGCTTTCTTT
CASSLQGMNTEAFF
>.|.|TRBJ1-3|TRBV30
TGTGCCTGGAGTGTACGTGGCAGCTCTGGAAACACCATATATTTT
CAWSVRGSSGNTIYF
>.|.|TRBJ2-5|TRBV6-5
TGTGCCAGCGCAAAGGGCTCCCGGGAGACCCAGTACTTC
CASAKGSRETQYF
>.|.|TRBJ2-2|TRBV10-2
TGCGCCAGCAGTGAGTCATTAGGGGCCGGGGAGCTGTTTTTT
CASSESLGAGELFF
>.|.|TRBJ1-1|TRBV29-1
TGCAGCGTGAACCAAGGCCTAAACACTGAAGCTTTCTTT
CSVNQGLNTEAFF
>.|TRBD1|TRBJ1-6|TRBV30
TGTGCCTGGACGGGACAGGGGCTTTATAATTCACCCCTCCACTTT
CAWTGQGLYNSPLHF
>.|TRBD2|TRBJ2-1|TRBV9
TGTGCCAGCAGCGAGGGAGCGGGGGGTTACAATGAGCAGTTCTTC
CASSEGAGGYNEQFF
>.|.|TRBJ2-5|TRBV19
TGTGCCAGTAGCGACAGGAGGGACGAGACCCAGTACTTC
CASSDRRDETQYF
>.|.|TRBJ2-2|TRBV5-1
TGCGCCAGCAGCCTAACGGACAGAACCCGGGGGCTGTTTTTT
CASSLTDRTRGLFF
>.|.|TRBJ2-6|TRBV5-4
TGTGCCAGCAGCTCGGGACGGATCTCTGGGGCCAACGTCCTGACTTTC
CASSSGRISGANVLTF
>.|.|TRBJ1-1|TRBV19
TGTGCCAGTACCCTGACAGGATACACTGAAGCTTTCTTT
CASTLTGYTEAFF
>.|.|TRBJ1-2|TRBV3-1/TRBV3-2
TGTGCCAGCAGCCAAGGGCAGGGGGGCTACACCTTC
CASSQGQGGYTF
>.|.|TRBJ2-3|TRBV5-1
TGCGCCAGCAGCTTGGCCATGGGAGATACGCAGTATTTT
CASSLAMGDTQYF
>.|TRBD1|TRBJ1-1|TRBV19
TGTGCCAGTAGCCGACAGGGGATGAACACTGAAGCTTTCTTT
CASSRQGMNTEAFF
>.|.|TRBJ1-5|TRBV5-1
TGCGCCAGCAGCTTGGGTCTTTCAGGGGAAGGCAATCAGCCCCAGCATTTT
CASSLGLSGEGNQPQHF
>.|.|TRBJ2-7|TRBV19
TGTGCCAGTAGTATTATGTGGGGAGGCTCCTACGAGCAGTACTTC
CASSIMWGGSYEQYF
>.|TRBD2|TRBJ2-3|TRBV7-9
TGTGCCAGTGGACTAGCAAACGCAGATACGCAGTATTTT
CASGLANADTQYF
>.|TRBD1|TRBJ2-2|TRBV12-5
TGTGCTAGTGGTTTGGCTCTCACCGGGACAGGGCACACCGGGGAGCTGTTTTTT
CASGLALTGTGHTGELFF
>few|TRBD1|TRBJ1-3|TRBV7-6
TGTGCCAGCAGCATGGGACAGGGGGCTTCTGGAAACACCATATATTTT
CASSMGQGASGNTIYF
>.|.|TRBJ2-1|TRBV10-2
TGCGCCAGCAGTGAGCAAGGTTACAATGAGCAGTTCTTC
CASSEQGYNEQFF
>.|.|TRBJ1-1|TRBV19
TGTGCCAGTAGTATAACAGGATCGAACACTGAAGCTTTCTTT
CASSITGSNTEAFF
>few|.|TRBJ1-6|TRBV6-5
TGTGCCAGCAGTACTTCCGGGGTGGGTAATTCACCCCTCCACTTT
CASSTSGVGNSPLHF
>.|.|TRBJ1-2|TRBV10-3
TGTGCCATCAGGGAGGTGGGGGCTAACTATGGCTACACCTTC
CAIREVGANYGYTF
>.|.|TRBJ2-7|TRBV7-6
TGTGCCAGCAGCTTATCGGCCATCTACGAGCAGTACTTC
CASSLSAIYEQYF
>.|.|TRBJ1-5|TRBV7-2
TGTGCCAGCAGCTTAAGGGGGGGCAATCAGCCCCAGCATTTT
CASSLRGGNQPQHF
>few|TRBD1|TRBJ1-1|TRBV25-1
TGTGCCAGCAGTGCTAGGACAGGGGCCACTGAAGCTTTCTTT
CASSARTGATEAFF
>.|TRBD1|TRBJ2-1|TRBV19
TGTGCCAGTAGTCTCTACCGGGACAGGGGGCCCTACAATGAGCAGTTCTTC
CASSLYRDRGPYNEQFF
>.|TRBD1|TRBJ2-3|TRBV5-1
TGCGCCAGCAGCCCCTGGACAGGGGGCACAGATACGCAGTATTTT
CASSPWTGGTDTQYF